The clone carrying this T cell receptor (beta chain) showed up just once. Its antigen is not identified. From germline, CDR1 is SGDLS and CDR2 YYNGEE. V dropped 0 bases and J dropped 1 base, with 11 bases sitting between them. The length of the CDR3 is 16 residues. The data belong to a study of graft-versus-host responses after intestinal transplantation. Regarding the study as a whole: Present in recipient marrow, GvH clones included some that appeared first in ileum or blood.

Assay used: immunoSEQ multiplex PCR; TCRdb lists only in-frame clones, some missing. The sample carries about 40,000 clones, more than 80% recorded once. This specimen consisted of PBMCs, obtained approximately 320 days after intestinal transplant. This chain links TRBV9 with TRBJ2-1; no definite D call. This TCR was recovered from a human patient who received an intestinal transplant, so some T cells may come from the graft donor. The CDR3 bases are TGTGCCAGCAGCGTAGGTCCGAGGAGTTCCTACAATGAGCAGTTCTTC. Protein sequence: CASSVGPRSSYNEQFF.